These 17 T cell receptor beta chains were sequenced from one sample in a study of T-cell memory formation after mild COVID-19. TCRdb redid the calling of the 5' RACE reads with MiXCR, one entry per CDR3 protein. Of a few hundred thousand distinct CDR3 sequences in the sample, around 21% were seen once. The sequenced sample consisted of PBMCs or a T cell subset sorted from them (not recorded which). All receptors come from an adult woman who had mild COVID-19 (a few samples of this study predate the infection). Cell type and time point are not known.

Only a few counts were recorded for this clonotype. The V call is TRBV9, the J call TRBJ2-3, with 8 nucleotides matching TRBD2. The V and J ends lost 4 bases and 2 bases, in that order; junction bases with no gene match: 6. Germline values: CDR1 SGDLS, CDR2 YYNGEE. The CDR3 has 15 amino acids. The CDR3 loop reads CASSPREGHTDTQYF. The DNA of the CDR3 is TGTGCCAGCAGCCCTCGGGAGGGCCACACAGATACGCAGTATTTT.

The genes are TRBV4-2 and TRBJ1-1, with a possible D match to TRBD1 (6 bases). V was pared by 3 bases and J by 1 base, with 9 bases between. The CDR3 extends over 14 amino acids. CDR1 is LGHNA, CDR2 YNFKEQ, per germline. The CDR3 here is CASSHQGWNTEAFF. CDR3 sequence (DNA): TGTGCCAGCAGCCATCAGGGGTGGAACACTGAAGCTTTCTTT.

The chain carries TRBV6-5 and TRBJ2-1; tentatively, D is TRBD1 or TRBD2 (6 bases each). The length of the CDR3 is 16 residues. V was clipped by 2 bases and J by 7 bases, with 18 bases between them. Germline V gene lookup returns CDR1 MNHEY and CDR2 SVGAGI. The CDR3 is CASSYNRGGGRNEQFF. In DNA form, the CDR3 reads TGTGCCAGCAGTTACAATCGAGGAGGGGGACGGAATGAGCAGTTCTTC.

This sequence joins TRBV3-1 and TRBJ2-5; TRBD2 matches at 9 bases. V trimming: 1 base; J trimming: 5 bases; junction bases outside the gene matches: 2. This CDR3 spans 14 amino acids. The germline gives CDR1 LGHDT, CDR2 YNNKEL (reference sequence). CDR3 loop: CASSQVAGGETQYF. The CDR3 nucleotides are TGTGCCAGCAGCCAAGTCGCGGGAGGGGAGACCCAGTACTTC.

This clonotype was recorded a few times. The V gene is TRBV5-1, the J gene TRBJ2-3; D remains unclear. The CDR3 consists of 13 residues. Per the germline V gene, CDR1 is SGHRS and CDR2 is YFSETQ. V was pared by 0 bases and J by 4 bases, with 6 bases between. Here the CDR3 reads CASSLADADTQYF. CDR3 DNA: TGCGCCAGCAGCTTGGCGGATGCAGATACGCAGTATTTT.

There are a few counts of this clonotype. The V and J genes are TRBV15 and TRBJ2-5; D not resolved. CDR1 is LNHNV, CDR2 YYDKDF, per germline (reference sequence). Trimming left V 1 base short and J 4 bases short, with 4 bases between. This CDR3 is built from 12 residues. In DNA form, the CDR3 reads TGTGCCACCAGCAGAGTCGGAGAGACCCAGTACTTC. Translating gives CATSRVGETQYF. The variable domain in full, completed from reference TRBV15 and TRBJ2-5, reads DAMVIQNPRYQVTQFGKPVTLSCSQTLNHNVMYWYQQKSSQAPKLLFHYYDKDFNNEADTPDNFQSRRPNTSFCFLDIRSPGLGDTAMYLCATSRVGETQYFGPGTRLLVL.

This clonotype has at least ten counts. The rearrangement joins TRBV7-9 to TRBJ2-5, with D perhaps being TRBD1 or TRBD2 (5 bases each). The CDR3 runs to 14 residues. V lost 6 bases to trimming and J lost 5 bases, with 16 bases between them. Germline CDR1 is SEHNR and CDR2 is FQNEAQ (reference sequence). The CDR3 DNA reads TGTGCCAGCAGAGCTCGGGAAGGGGAGGAGACCCAGTACTTC. Translation: CASRAREGEETQYF.

This clonotype has just a few counts. V usage is TRBV5-1 and J usage is TRBJ1-1; the match to TRBD1 covers 8 bases. The V segment lost 4 bases and the J segment 4 bases; nucleotides outside the gene matches: 6. CDR3 length: 14 residues. Per germline, CDR1 SGHRS and CDR2 YFSETQ. As DNA, the CDR3 is TGCGCCAGCAGCGATACAGGGGGTAGCACTGAAGCTTTCTTT. It yields the protein CASSDTGGSTEAFF.

This clonotype was recorded a few times. V and J are TRBV7-8 and TRBJ2-7; 15 nucleotides agree with TRBD2. Germline lookup yields CDR1 SGHVS and CDR2 FQNEAQ. The J segment lost 2 bases and the V segment lost 0 bases, leaving 11 bases of the junction unmatched. This CDR3 has 20 amino acids. The CDR3 loop is CASSLAPRTSGRAPPYEQYF. Here the CDR3 DNA reads TGTGCCAGCAGCTTAGCGCCCCGGACTAGCGGGAGGGCCCCCCCCTACGAGCAGTACTTC.

The chain is built from TRBV7-2 and TRBJ2-7; D perhaps matches TRBD2 (6 bases). The CDR3 is 13 amino acids. V was pared by 5 bases and J by 4 bases, with 12 bases between. Germline-derived CDR1 and CDR2 are SGHTA and FQGNSA. For the CDR3, the DNA is TGTGCCAGCAGCCGCGCCGGGAGTTACGAGCAGTACTTC. Translating it yields CASSRAGSYEQYF.

The V and J genes are TRBV5-6 and TRBJ2-5; D unresolved. The germline V gene encodes CDR1 SGHDT and CDR2 YYEEEE. The CDR3 has 13 amino acids. V was shortened by 1 base and J by 1 base, with 5 bases between the two germline ends. CDR3 amino acids: CASSLNFQETQYF. For the CDR3, the DNA is TGTGCCAGCAGCTTGAACTTCCAAGAGACCCAGTACTTC. Filled out from reference TRBV5-6 and TRBJ2-5, the complete variable domain reads DAGVTQSPTHLIKTRGQQVTLRCSPKSGHDTVSWYQQALGQGPQFIFQYYEEEERQRGNFPDRFSGHQFPNYSSELNVNALLLGDSALYLCASSLNFQETQYFGPGTRLLVL.

V is TRBV20-1 and J is TRBJ2-7; TRBD2 aligns across 7 bases. V lost 3 bases and J lost 6; bases outside the gene matches: 8. The CDR3 covers 13 residues. Germline V lookup: CDR1 DFQATT, CDR2 SNEGSKA (reference sequence). This CDR3 is CSARFAGVSEQYF. In nucleotides, the CDR3 is TGCAGTGCTAGGTTCGCGGGAGTATCCGAGCAGTACTTC.

This clonotype was observed a handful of times. This sequence joins TRBV5-1 and TRBJ1-5; 7 bases are shared with TRBD1. Germline V gene lookup returns CDR1 SGHRS and CDR2 YFSETQ. V gave up 8 bases and J gave up 1 base; unmatched junction bases: 3. The CDR3 loop spans 13 amino acids. The CDR3 DNA sequence: TGCGCCAGTTCAGGGGGGAGCAATCAGCCCCAGCATTTT. This codes for CASSGGSNQPQHF.

The sample holds many counts of this clonotype. The chain carries TRBV27 and TRBJ1-1, with D uncertain. CDR1 and CDR2 from the germline V gene are MNHEY and SMNVEV (reference sequence). Trimming shortened V by 5 bases and J by 5 bases, and 12 bases separated the two germline ends. The CDR3 has 13 residues. The CDR3 protein is CASSPQRRTEAFF. Here the CDR3 DNA reads TGTGCCAGCAGTCCCCAGAGGCGTACTGAAGCTTTCTTT.

The rearrangement links TRBV6-5 to TRBJ2-1, with D perhaps matching TRBD2 (6 bases). With 4 bases removed from V and 4 bases from J, the gap between germline ends came to 17 bases. Germline V gene data show CDR1 as MNHEY and CDR2 as SVGAGI. The CDR3 consists of 16 residues. The CDR3 loop is CASSSLGGGFYNEQFF. The CDR3, as DNA: TGTGCCAGCAGTTCCCTGGGAGGAGGCTTTTACAATGAGCAGTTCTTC.

This clonotype was detected only a few times. CDR3 amino acids: CASSLASGTGYTF. For the CDR3, the DNA is TGTGCCAGCAGTCTCGCGTCAGGGACTGGCTACACCTTC. V and J are TRBV6-1 and TRBJ1-2; possible D gene TRBD1, 5 bases. Looked up from germline, CDR1 is MNHNS and CDR2 is SASEGT. The CDR3 consists of 13 residues. The V end lost 5 bases, the J end lost 7 bases, and 14 bases lay between the germline ends.

The chain couples TRBV6-5 to TRBJ2-1; D assignment may be TRBD1 or TRBD2 (5 bases each). V was pared by 6 bases and J by 9 bases, with 18 bases between. Germline V CDR1 and CDR2: MNHEY, SVGAGI. CDR3 length equals 14 residues. CDR3 amino acids: CASRTGTPLAEQFF. The CDR3 DNA is TGTGCCAGCAGGACCGGGACCCCCCTGGCTGAGCAGTTCTTC.